The 12 T cell receptor beta chains below all came from one sample that was sequenced in a study of post-analysis software for immune sequencing data. No antigen has been identified for these receptors. The study's findings and limits: Among a handful of TRBV segments more frequent in patients than controls were TRBV5-6, TRBV5-1 and TRBV20-1.

Included in the TCR beta cDNA libraries were unique molecular identifiers. TCRdb reprocessed the PCR reads via MiXCR and lists one record per CDR3 protein. The sample carries some 700,000 distinct CDR3 sequences, 59% recorded once. Material for sequencing was blood. These TCRs come from a girl aged 2 to 10 with multiple sclerosis.

The V call is TRBV4-3, the J call TRBJ2-6; D call uncertain. V shed 0 bases and J shed 2 bases, with 8 bases lying between them. Germline V gene lookup returns CDR1 LGHNA and CDR2 YSLEER. The CDR3 covers 16 residues. This CDR3 is CASSQDVGTGANVLTF. The CDR3 coding sequence is TGCGCCAGCAGCCAAGATGTGGGAACTGGGGCCAACGTCCTGACTTTC.

The rearrangement links TRBV20-1 to TRBJ2-5; D remains ambiguous. The better agreement between TRBJ2-7 and the DNA end casts doubt on the J call. From germline, CDR1 is DFQATT and CDR2 SNEGSKA (reference sequence). This CDR3 contains 12 residues. The CDR3 protein is CSARMGSYEQYF. CDR3 DNA: TGCAGTGCTAGGATGGGCAGCTACGAGCAGTACTTC.

The CDR3 loop reads CASTESRDRGEGYTF. The CDR3 DNA reads TGTGCCAGCACCGAATCCCGGGACAGGGGGGAGGGCTACACCTTC. The rearrangement links TRBV7-2 to TRBJ1-2; TRBD1 aligns across 11 bases. There are 15 residues in the CDR3. Germline CDR1 and CDR2: SGHTA and FQGNSA. V shed 7 bases and J 8 bases; nucleotides not matched to a gene: 12.

The chain uses TRBV4-3 and TRBJ2-1; D not certain. Per germline, CDR1 LGHNA and CDR2 YSLEER. The length of the CDR3 is 15 residues. The germline V and J ends were trimmed by 1 base and 5 bases, with 12 bases remaining between them. The CDR3 reads CASSQVGDLDNEQFF. CDR3 nucleotides: TGCGCCAGCAGCCAAGTAGGAGACTTAGACAATGAGCAGTTCTTC.

The V gene is TRBV5-1, the J gene TRBJ2-5, with TRBD2 identical over 8 bases. Per the germline V gene, CDR1 is SGHRS and CDR2 is YFSETQ. V was clipped by 5 bases and J by 0 bases; unmatched bases: 12. The CDR3 consists of 17 residues. CDR3 amino acids: CASRYRPLLADQETQYF. The CDR3 nucleotides are TGCGCCAGCAGGTATCGCCCCTTACTAGCGGACCAAGAGACCCAGTACTTC.

Here the CDR3 reads CASEGDLINGYTF. The CDR3 coding sequence is TGTGCCAGCGAGGGGGACCTTATCAATGGCTACACCTTC. This chain uses TRBV2 with TRBJ1-2, with D perhaps matching TRBD1 (6 bases). V lost 8 bases, J lost 6 bases, and 16 bases lay in between. The V gene's germline CDR1 is SNHLY and CDR2 FYNNEI. There are 13 residues in the CDR3.

This clonotype appeared a single time. V and J are TRBV5-1 and TRBJ1-2; D remains unclear. Trimming removed 0 bases at V and 8 bases at J, with 14 bases between. The length of the CDR3 is 14 residues. Germline CDR1 reads SGHRS; CDR2 reads YFSETQ. DNA for the CDR3: TGCGCCAGCAGCTTGGATGGGGAGCTGAGCGGCTACACCTTC. Encoded protein: CASSLDGELSGYTF.

The gene calls are TRBV29-1 and TRBJ2-7, with a tentative D call TRBD1 (6 bases). The V gene lost 4 bases and the J gene lost 3 bases, with 25 bases spanning the gap. This CDR3 has 17 amino acids. CDR1 and CDR2 (germline): SQVTM, ANQGSEA. The CDR3 loop reads CSVAGRDSVDRYYEQYF. The CDR3 coding sequence is TGCAGCGTTGCAGGTCGTGATTCAGTGGACAGATACTACGAGCAGTACTTC.

This sequence joins TRBV12-3 or TRBV12-4 and TRBJ2-1, with 9 nucleotides matching TRBD2. J lost 5 bases, V lost 5 bases, and 7 bases had no gene match. The length of the CDR3 is 15 residues. The CDR3 DNA sequence: TGTGCCAGCAGTGCCGGGACTAGCCGAGACAATGAGCAGTTCTTC. This encodes CASSAGTSRDNEQFF.

This clonotype has just a few counts. The V gene is TRBV29-1, the J gene TRBJ2-3; no clear D. The V end was cut by 7 bases, the J end by 2 bases, with 10 bases between. Germline CDR1 and CDR2: SQVTM and ANQGSEA. The CDR3 covers 12 residues. DNA of the CDR3: TGCAGCGCACGGATGACCACAGATACGCAGTATTTT. It translates to CSARMTTDTQYF.

V is TRBV12-3 or TRBV12-4 and J is TRBJ2-1; TRBD2 aligns across 11 bases. The J segment lost 9 bases and the V segment lost 3 bases, leaving 10 bases of the junction unmatched. The CDR3 has 16 amino acids. CDR3 sequence reads: CASSFDGLAGGGEQFF. The CDR3 nucleotides read TGTGCCAGCAGTTTCGATGGCCTAGCGGGAGGAGGTGAGCAGTTCTTC.

The chain combines TRBV12-3 or TRBV12-4 with TRBJ2-3, with 9 bases matching TRBD2. V was clipped by 2 bases and J by 5 bases; unmatched bases: 11. The CDR3 is made up of 17 amino acids. The CDR3 DNA reads as TGTGCCAGCAGTTTAAGGGCGGCTAGCGGGATGGTAGATACGCAGTATTTT. It specifies CASSLRAASGMVDTQYF.